One TCR beta chain is described in this entry. This clone occurred once. This clone's antigen is unknown. No much larger clone is present one base from it, and per-base qualities are unavailable. The method behind the library was the immunoSEQ multiplex PCR assay. For the multiplex PCR, a mixture combining 60 forward primers for TCR Vbeta segments and 13 reverse primers for TCR Jbeta segments was used. The CDR3 region of rearranged TCR beta genes was amplified from genomic DNA with a multiplex PCR assay. On the Illumina HiSeq System, the amplified TCR beta libraries were sequenced as 87-base-pair reads. Processing in the source paper ran as follows. A later analysis counted about 80 million unique TCR beta chains across the 700 or so repertoires, and roughly 10 million of these chains were shared by at least two donors. To remove PCR and sequencing errors, raw reads were error-corrected and collapsed into unique sequences using a nearest-neighbor algorithm that merged closely related sequences. Alignment of CDR3 sequences to IMGT reference sequences was used to assign V, D and J gene segments. For a sequence to be retained, a match of at least six nucleotides was required to both a V gene segment and a J gene segment. A rearrangement was called productive if the CDR3 had no stop codons and remained in frame with V and J, and every other rearrangement was called non-productive. CDR3 was defined according to IMGT convention as the region running from the second conserved V-encoded cysteine to the conserved J-encoded phenylalanine. Sequences without an unambiguous match to a single V gene segment were excluded from the earlier analysis of a few hundred of the donors. In an earlier analysis of 587 of the donors, a V segment was called functional when productive rearrangements were above 56.7%, and segregating when the standard deviation between donors exceeded 5%. A statistical classification framework was built to diagnose cytomegalovirus status from the catalog of TCR beta chain sequences. V and J gene assignment, in a later analysis, came from comparing TCR nucleotide sequences with IMGT/GENE-DB human TR gene sequences. Using the TCRdist pipeline, a later analysis assigned CDR3 sequences along with most-parsimonious VDJ recombination scenarios. A later analysis defined each TCR beta chain by its CDR3 amino acid sequence plus V-gene family, and excluded reads lacking a unique V-gene family. A later analysis removed several hundred highly shared, low-generation-probability nucleotide sequences to deal with suspected cross-contamination and a sequencing artifact. For each public chain, a later analysis derived a clonal expansion index from normalized ranks of inferred template counts within each repertoire. In a later analysis, generation probabilities were computed with a VDJ recombination model fitted to out-of-frame rearrangements, and the resulting probabilities were checked against IGoR. A later analysis scored TCR-TCR, TCR-HLA and TCR-CMV co-occurrence with hypergeometric tests, applying a repertoire-size bias correction to TCR pairs. To estimate false discovery rates, a later analysis permuted the HLA or CMV assignments 20 times. In a later analysis, co-occurring TCRs were grouped with DBSCAN, and TCRdist sequence similarity was added when clustering was performed within HLA-allele-positive subsets. Repertoires with fewer than 30,000 or more than 120,000 public chains, plus five repertoires with anomalous nucleotide sharing, were excluded from co-occurrence clustering. Here the immuneACCESS table is served through TCRdb, limited to in-frame sequences with V and J called. Missing clones are a known gap in these copies; in checked studies unresolved V genes cover under half, and the rest lacks a known reason. V and J calls and clone size follow that table, whereas D and trimming were derived from the DNA. This sample holds about 120,000 clones; roughly 80% were observed only once. The ten largest clonotypes hold approximately 8.8% of the sample.

In total, roughly 670 healthy bone marrow donors made up the cohort. All cohort members were sampled while nominally healthy, although unrecorded immune exposures were likely present. The donor was CMV seropositive and belonged to the group of some 290 seropositive cohort members. A peripheral blood sample was provided by each donor, and peripheral blood mononuclear cells were used for TCR beta sequencing. Genomic DNA extraction from the blood cell samples was performed with the Qiagen DNeasy Blood Extraction Kit. The record originates from a study of cytomegalovirus exposure and HLA in healthy donors (dated by TCRdb to 2016 to 2017). Broadly, across the study: An earlier analysis of some 550 of the donors reported approximately 300 Gb of sequence data and about 100 million unique TCR beta sequences from around 200 million T cells. High-throughput TCR immunosequencing, statistical association of individual TCRs with disease status, and machine learning were combined to predict cytomegalovirus infection status. Genome-wide SNP genotypes for about 60% of the roughly 700 donors were used in a later genetic analysis, which treated that subset as a discovery cohort. In an earlier analysis of 587 of the donors, high-throughput TCR beta sequencing was used to judge whether each TCR beta V gene segment behaved as functional or pseudogenic. Typing coverage differed by locus: A, B, C, DRB1 and DQB1 were typed in roughly 620-630 donors, DQA1 in 500 to 550, DPA1 in around 580, and DPB1 in about 450. Using immunosequencing, the study profiled T cell repertoires from some 670 subjects and related those repertoires to cytomegalovirus serostatus. Rather than using new phenotypic data, the later analysis identified candidate immune exposures from TCR beta sequences and from how often those sequences occurred across donors. Several DR-DQ haplotypes were treated as single units for association and clustering because of strong linkage in the cohort. On average, around 240,000 unique TCR beta nucleotide sequences were sequenced per donor among fewer than 500 genotyped donors of the cohort, with roughly a sixth of those sequences being non-productive. An early release covering 550 to 700 HLA-typed donors comprised roughly 300 gigabases of sequencing data and approximately 80 million unique TCR sequences. Alongside the repertoire data, information on donor age, sex, ethnicity and CMV serostatus was compiled. Of the approximately 400 genotyped donors, approximately 83% fell in the genetic ancestry cluster associated with self-reported Caucasian donors. A later analysis re-examined previously published TCR beta repertoires from over 500 donors and added high-resolution HLA genotyping to investigate patterns of TCR occurrence. Class I and class II HLA loci were covered by the typing at four-digit resolution. In addition to the first cohort of 650 to 750 subjects, a separate validation cohort of 130 or so different subjects was used. The aim of the study was to test whether cataloging public T cell receptors could identify signatures of past pathogen exposure. Every repertoire in the discovery cohort had been generated on one and the same sequencing platform. Summary of the overall study and its limitations: While some public TCRs were present in many individuals, most TCR sequences turned up only very rarely across donors. Presence/absence analyses assumed roughly uniform sequencing depth across donors, an assumption that may not hold. Only TCR beta chains were sequenced in this cohort, and the absence of alpha or paired-chain data limited detectable features. Broadly in line with IMGT annotations, most TCR beta V segments showed up in productive rearrangements about 90% or about 30% of the time in an earlier analysis of 450 to 750 of the donors. In a later analysis, most CMV-associated TCR beta chains were found to appear HLA-restricted, with HLA associations seemingly driven largely by CMV exposure. A further reported finding was that TCR beta sequences accurately predicted the HLA-A and HLA-B alleles for most subjects in the first cohort. Compared with equally common non-associated chains, HLA-associated TCR beta chains in a later analysis were more clonally expanded and had lower generation probabilities. HLA typing was unavailable for some donors at each locus, so association tests used only the typed subset. A later analysis associated around 16,000 TCR beta sequences with specific HLA alleles at a false discovery rate of 0.05. Correlated functional status among segregating V segments might be attributable to linkage disequilibrium, but an unknown experimental factor could not be ruled out. It was suggested by the authors that the approach could potentially be generalized to other disease states and immunological phenotypes. The study gave a list of about 150 TCR beta chains associated with cytomegalovirus. A cluster of highly shared sequence variants was judged likely to be a technical artifact of the sequencing pipeline. In both the original and validation cohorts, the classifier was reported to diagnose cytomegalovirus status with high specificity and sensitivity. A later analysis reported that several top co-occurrence clusters appeared linked to parvovirus B19, influenza, CMV and Epstein-Barr virus. For the cohort, immune exposure information was limited to CMV serostatus. Assigning TCR associations to individual alleles was difficult when HLA alleles, especially DR and DQ, strongly co-occurred. In a later genetic analysis, a missense DCLRE1C variant was associated with V-gene and J-gene trimming of TCR beta chains, and the association was replicated in an independent cohort. Because the 87-base-pair reads could not distinguish some IMGT-functional V segments, including TRBV6-2 and TRBV6-3, those segments were excluded. Because counts were too low, about 15 rarely observed V segments, including chromosome 9 orphons, were left out of the earlier analysis of 500 to 650 of the donors. In vitro tests confirmed that a few of the cytomegalovirus-associated TCR beta chains recognize cytomegalovirus antigens. In a later analysis, the rate of TCR association differed among HLA loci, with DRB1 alleles having the most associated TCRs and HLA-C alleles having the fewest. Compared with the roughly 710-donor mean, donors in an Asian-associated ancestry cluster had fewer N-insertions in productive TCRs, according to a later genetic analysis.

For this chain, trimming is 7 bases at the V end and 5 bases at the J end, and the number of junction bases without a gene match is 3. Reading from cysteine to phenylalanine, the CDR3 counts 13 amino acids. Only the CDR3 DNA is retained, 39 bases long and in frame from the first base. The germline V gene gives CDR1 as SGDLS and CDR2 as YYNGEE. The receptor was isolated from a female donor in good health and CMV-seropositive. The sequence joins TRBV9 to TRBJ1-4; the central 9 bases match TRBD1. Sequencing was performed on PBMCs. The nucleotides are TGTGCCAGCGGGACAGGGCGGAATGAAAAACTGTTTTTT. It translates to CASGTGRNEKLFF.